These T cell receptor beta chains were read from a single sample in a study of blood T cell repertoires in COVID-19. This table comes from immunoSEQ multiplex PCR, and its TCRdb copy is limited to in-frame clones, with some not included. The sample carries about 270,000 clones, 80% to 90% recorded once. The sequenced sample was PBMCs or T cells enriched from blood (not recorded which). These receptors all stem from a woman under 40 with acute COVID-19. The CDR3 runs from the conserved cysteine through the conserved F or W. A D gene is named only where the DNA matches it firmly. Clone size appears in some rows only: once, few, many, or a class for an expanded clone.

v_gene: TRBV27; abundance: -; j_gene: TRBJ1-1; d_gene: TRBD1; CDR3aa: CASSSTGGHLGAFF; CDR3nt: TGTGCCAGCAGTTCGACAGGGGGCCACCTGGGTGCTTTCTTT
v_gene: TRBV11-2; abundance: few; j_gene: TRBJ2-7; d_gene: TRBD1; CDR3aa: CASSPSSATGDYEQYF; CDR3nt: TGTGCCAGCAGCCCCTCTTCGGCAACAGGGGACTACGAGCAGTACTTC
v_gene: TRBV6-6; abundance: once; j_gene: TRBJ2-1; d_gene: TRBD2; CDR3aa: CASSYSGEGGRNEQFF; CDR3nt: TGTGCCAGCAGTTACTCCGGGGAGGGAGGACGCAATGAGCAGTTCTTC
v_gene: TRBV27; abundance: -; j_gene: TRBJ2-7; d_gene: TRBD1; CDR3aa: CASSLSIGTGGYEQYF; CDR3nt: TGTGCCAGCAGTTTATCGATCGGGACAGGGGGGTACGAGCAGTACTTC
v_gene: TRBV20-1; abundance: -; j_gene: TRBJ1-1; d_gene: -; CDR3aa: CSVEGWPEAFF; CDR3nt: TGCAGTGTGGAGGGGTGGCCTGAAGCTTTCTTT
v_gene: TRBV7-2; abundance: -; j_gene: TRBJ2-7; d_gene: TRBD2; CDR3aa: CASSLAVAGDLYEQYF; CDR3nt: TGTGCCAGCAGCTTAGCGGTGGCGGGAGACCTATACGAGCAGTACTTC
v_gene: TRBV3-1/TRBV3-2; abundance: -; j_gene: TRBJ1-1; d_gene: -; CDR3aa: CASSQVEDTEAFF; CDR3nt: TGTGCCAGCAGCCAAGTGGAGGATACTGAAGCTTTCTTT
v_gene: TRBV6-1; abundance: -; j_gene: TRBJ1-1; d_gene: TRBD1; CDR3aa: CASSDEGQLNTEAFF; CDR3nt: TGTGCCAGCAGTGATGAGGGACAGCTAAACACTGAAGCTTTCTTT
v_gene: TRBV27; abundance: -; j_gene: TRBJ2-3; d_gene: -; CDR3aa: CASSELRASTDTQYF; CDR3nt: TGTGCCAGCTCTGAGCTGAGGGCTAGCACAGATACGCAGTATTTT
v_gene: TRBV7-8; abundance: -; j_gene: TRBJ1-6; d_gene: -; CDR3aa: CASSLAGVEDSPLHF; CDR3nt: TGTGCCAGCAGCTTAGCCGGGGTCGAGGATTCACCCCTCCACTTT
v_gene: TRBV3-1/TRBV3-2; abundance: -; j_gene: TRBJ2-1; d_gene: -; CDR3aa: CASSPPQGSSYNEQFF; CDR3nt: TGTGCCAGCAGCCCACCCCAGGGCTCCAGCTACAATGAGCAGTTCTTC
v_gene: TRBV29-1; abundance: -; j_gene: TRBJ1-3; d_gene: -; CDR3aa: CSVPGAFRSGNTIYF; CDR3nt: TGCAGCGTTCCAGGGGCCTTCCGCTCTGGAAACACCATATATTTT
v_gene: TRBV4-3; abundance: -; j_gene: TRBJ1-3; d_gene: -; CDR3aa: CASSQDGSGASGNTIYF; CDR3nt: TGCGCCAGCAGCCAAGACGGATCAGGGGCTTCTGGAAACACCATATATTTT
v_gene: TRBV7-6; abundance: -; j_gene: TRBJ1-6; d_gene: TRBD1; CDR3aa: CASSPTGSSYNSPLHF; CDR3nt: TGTGCCAGCAGCCCGACAGGGAGCTCCTATAATTCACCCCTCCACTTT
v_gene: TRBV10-2; abundance: -; j_gene: TRBJ1-1; d_gene: TRBD1; CDR3aa: CASSERQGNTEAFF; CDR3nt: TGCGCCAGCAGTGAGAGACAGGGGAACACTGAAGCTTTCTTT
v_gene: TRBV3-1/TRBV3-2; abundance: -; j_gene: TRBJ2-7; d_gene: -; CDR3aa: CASSQVARGSNEQYF; CDR3nt: TGTGCCAGCAGCCAAGTGGCCCGGGGGAGTAACGAGCAGTACTTC
v_gene: TRBV16; abundance: once; j_gene: TRBJ1-1; d_gene: -; CDR3aa: CASSQSSLGRTEAFF; CDR3nt: TGTGCCAGCAGCCAATCGAGCTTAGGGAGGACTGAAGCTTTCTTT
v_gene: TRBV5-4; abundance: -; j_gene: TRBJ1-6; d_gene: -; CDR3aa: CASSSDSPLHF; CDR3nt: TGTGCCAGCAGTTCCGATTCACCCCTCCACTTT